The sequence of this T cell receptor beta chain was determined in a study of shared clonotypes between healthy human individuals. Investigators divided CD4+ cells into CD45RA+ naive and CD45RA-negative memory subsets. Generated by immunoSEQ multiplex PCR, the TCRdb table keeps only in-frame clones and is missing some. The table has 850,000 to 1,200,000 clones, about 75% seen once; the top ten hold approximately 1.5%. V gave up 2 bases and J gave up 4 bases, with 5 bases separating them. The V gene's germline CDR1 is MNHNS and CDR2 SASEGT. The CDR3 loop spans 12 amino acids. The receptor was isolated from a man between 18 and 35 years old in good health. The J gene is TRBJ1-2, the V gene TRBV6-1; D ambiguous. Sequenced: memory CD4+ T cells sorted from blood. Subset described: CD45RA-negative fraction. This chain's CDR3 is CASSERIYGYTF. CDR3 in DNA: TGTGCCAGCAGTGAAAGGATCTATGGCTACACCTTC.